The 6 T cell receptor beta chains reported below all come from one sample, sequenced in a study of blood T cells in healthy people across ages. PCR was performed a second time for roughly 6 to 12 cycles using a sample-barcoded 5' primer and a J-beta primer mix. TCRdb used MiXCR to reprocess the 5' RACE reads, holding one entry per CDR3 protein. The data hold about 1,400,000 distinct CDR3 sequences, with around 42% observed a single time. The sequenced sample consisted of blood. These receptor sequences come from a woman aged 18 to 35 in good health.

This chain connects TRBV6-1 to TRBJ2-7; D is possibly TRBD1 (5 bases). CDR3 length equals 11 residues. The V gene lost 5 bases and the J gene lost 12 bases, with 14 bases spanning the gap. Germline V CDR1 and CDR2: MNHNS, SASEGT. The CDR3 loop is CASSREQVRYF. As DNA, the CDR3 is TGTGCCAGCAGTAGGGAACAGGTTCGGTACTTC.

The V and J genes are TRBV4-2 and TRBJ1-5; weak D call: TRBD1 (6 bases). Germline lookup yields CDR1 LGHNA and CDR2 YNFKEQ. This CDR3 is 14 amino acids long. V was clipped by 1 base and J by 7 bases, with 11 bases between them. The CDR3 bases are TGTGCCAGCAGCCAAGGAGGGGGTGGACAGCCCCAGCATTTT. Its translation: CASSQGGGGQPQHF.

The J gene is TRBJ2-1, the V gene TRBV12-3 or TRBV12-4, with 14 nucleotides matching TRBD2. V shed 6 bases, J shed 5 bases, and the junction held 6 bases outside the gene matches. The CDR3 sequence is 16 residues long. DNA of the CDR3: TGTGCCAGCAGGATGACTAGCGGGGGGGCCCACAATGAGCAGTTCTTC. This translates into CASRMTSGGAHNEQFF.

The chain uses TRBV15 and TRBJ2-5; D call uncertain. Trimming took off 5 bases at V and 11 bases at J, with 18 bases between the two ends. CDR3 length: 13 residues. Germline V gives CDR1 LNHNV, CDR2 YYDKDF (reference sequence). This chain's CDR3 is CATSEAVSYGQYF. The DNA of the CDR3 is TGTGCCACCAGCGAAGCCGTCTCCTACGGGCAGTACTTC.

This clonotype came up a few times. The rearrangement links TRBV25-1 to TRBJ1-2; 7 bases agree with TRBD1. Germline CDR1 MGHDK, CDR2 SYGVNS. The CDR3 sequence is 15 residues long. V trimming: 6 bases; J trimming: 4 bases; junction bases outside the gene matches: 11. CDR3 sequence (DNA): TGTGCCAGCAGCGGAGCCGACAGGGTTATCTATGGCTACACCTTC. It specifies CASSGADRVIYGYTF.

This clonotype was seen ten or more times. This chain uses TRBV5-5 with TRBJ2-1, with 12 bases lining up with TRBD2. The V and J ends lost 1 base and 1 base, in that order; junction bases with no gene match: 0. Germline CDR1 is SGHKS and CDR2 is YYEKEE (reference sequence). The CDR3 totals 16 residues. The CDR3 spells CASSLTSGGSYNEQFF. The CDR3 nucleotides are TGTGCCAGCAGCTTGACTAGCGGGGGGTCCTACAATGAGCAGTTCTTC.